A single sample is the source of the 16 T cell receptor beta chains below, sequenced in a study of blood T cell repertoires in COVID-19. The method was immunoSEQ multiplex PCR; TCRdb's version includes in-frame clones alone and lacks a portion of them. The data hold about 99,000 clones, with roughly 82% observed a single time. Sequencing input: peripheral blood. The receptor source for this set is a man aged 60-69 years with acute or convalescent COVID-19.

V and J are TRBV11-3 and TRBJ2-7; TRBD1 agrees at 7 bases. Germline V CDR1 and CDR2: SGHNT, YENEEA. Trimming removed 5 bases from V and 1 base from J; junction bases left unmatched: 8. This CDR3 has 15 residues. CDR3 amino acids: CASSPPSTGSYEQYF. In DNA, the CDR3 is TGTGCCAGCAGCCCACCCTCGACAGGGTCCTACGAGCAGTACTTC.

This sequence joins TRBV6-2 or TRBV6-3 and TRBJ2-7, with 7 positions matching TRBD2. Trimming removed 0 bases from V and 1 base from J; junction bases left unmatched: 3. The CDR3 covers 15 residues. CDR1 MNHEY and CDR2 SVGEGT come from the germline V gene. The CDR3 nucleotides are TGTGCCAGCAGTTACTCCGGGGGGTGGTCCTACGAGCAGTACTTC. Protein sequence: CASSYSGGWSYEQYF.

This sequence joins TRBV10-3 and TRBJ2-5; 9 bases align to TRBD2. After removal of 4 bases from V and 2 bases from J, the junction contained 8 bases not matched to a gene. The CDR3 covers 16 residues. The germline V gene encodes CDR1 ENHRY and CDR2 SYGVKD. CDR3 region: CAISAARLAVQETQYF. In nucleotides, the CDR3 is TGTGCCATCAGTGCTGCGAGACTAGCGGTACAAGAGACCCAGTACTTC.

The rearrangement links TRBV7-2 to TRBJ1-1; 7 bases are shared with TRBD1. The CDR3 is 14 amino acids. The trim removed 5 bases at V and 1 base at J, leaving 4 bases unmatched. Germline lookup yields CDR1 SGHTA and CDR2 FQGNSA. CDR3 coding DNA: TGTGCCAGCAGCCGGGGACAGACGAACACTGAAGCTTTCTTT. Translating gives CASSRGQTNTEAFF.

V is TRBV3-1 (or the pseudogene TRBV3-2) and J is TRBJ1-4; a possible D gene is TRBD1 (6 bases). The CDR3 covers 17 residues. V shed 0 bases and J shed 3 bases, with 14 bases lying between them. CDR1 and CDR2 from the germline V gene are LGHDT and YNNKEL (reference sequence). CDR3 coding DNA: TGTGCCAGCAGCCAAGATCTAGGGTCAGGGGCTAATGAAAAACTGTTTTTT. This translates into CASSQDLGSGANEKLFF.

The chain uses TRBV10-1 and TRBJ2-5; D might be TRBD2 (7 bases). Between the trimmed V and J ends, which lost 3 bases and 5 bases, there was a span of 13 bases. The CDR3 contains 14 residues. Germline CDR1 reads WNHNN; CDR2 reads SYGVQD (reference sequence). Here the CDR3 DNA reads TGCGCCAGCAGTGATTCGGGGGGCGTTGAGACCCAGTACTTC. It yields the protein CASSDSGGVETQYF.

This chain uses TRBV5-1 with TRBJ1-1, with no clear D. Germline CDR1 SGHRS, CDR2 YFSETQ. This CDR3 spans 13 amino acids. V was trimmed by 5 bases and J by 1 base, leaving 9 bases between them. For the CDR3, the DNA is TGCGCCAGCAGGGCAGATCAGAACACTGAAGCTTTCTTT. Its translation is CASRADQNTEAFF. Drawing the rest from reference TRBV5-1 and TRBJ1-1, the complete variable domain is KAGVTQTPRYLIKTRGQQVTLSCSPISGHRSVSWYQQTPGQGLQFLFEYFSETQRNKGNFPGRFSGRQFSNSRSEMNVSTLELGDSALYLCASRADQNTEAFFGQGTRLTVV.

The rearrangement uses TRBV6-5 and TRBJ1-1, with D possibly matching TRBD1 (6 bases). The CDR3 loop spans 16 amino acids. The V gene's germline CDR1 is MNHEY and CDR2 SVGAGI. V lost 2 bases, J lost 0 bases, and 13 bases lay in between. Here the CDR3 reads CASSYGQFLLNTEAFF. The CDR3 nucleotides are TGTGCCAGCAGTTACGGACAGTTTCTGCTGAACACTGAAGCTTTCTTT.

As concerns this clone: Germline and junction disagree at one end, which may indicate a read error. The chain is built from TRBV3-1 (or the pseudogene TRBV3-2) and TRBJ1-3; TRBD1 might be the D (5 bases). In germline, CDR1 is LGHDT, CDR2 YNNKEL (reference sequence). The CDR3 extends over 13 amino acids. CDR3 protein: CASSQWRQWGSIF. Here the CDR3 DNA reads TGTGCCAGCAGCCAATGGAGACAGTGGGGATCGATTTTT.

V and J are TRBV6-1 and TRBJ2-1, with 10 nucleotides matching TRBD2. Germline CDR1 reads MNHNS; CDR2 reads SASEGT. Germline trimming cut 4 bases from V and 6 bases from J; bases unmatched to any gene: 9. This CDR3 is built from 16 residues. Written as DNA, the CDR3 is TGTGCCAGCAGTGCCCAAACTAGCGGGACCTCCAATGAGCAGTTCTTC. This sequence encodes CASSAQTSGTSNEQFF.

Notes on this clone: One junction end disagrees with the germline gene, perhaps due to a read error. For the CDR3, the DNA is TGTGCTAGCAGCCCTTGGGGACAGGAAAAACTGTTTTTT. Translated: CASSPWGQEKLFF. The genes are TRBV7-7 and TRBJ1-4; 7 nucleotides agree with TRBD1. CDR3 length: 13 residues. Germline V gene data show CDR1 as SSHAT and CDR2 as FNYEAQ (reference sequence).

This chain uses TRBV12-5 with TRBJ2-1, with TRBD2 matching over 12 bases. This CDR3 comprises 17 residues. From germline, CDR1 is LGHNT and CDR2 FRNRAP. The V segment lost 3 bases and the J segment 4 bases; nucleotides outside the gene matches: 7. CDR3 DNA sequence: TGTGCTAGTGGTTTCGACCCTCTAGCGGGGGGGTACAATGAGCAGTTCTTC. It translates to CASGFDPLAGGYNEQFF.

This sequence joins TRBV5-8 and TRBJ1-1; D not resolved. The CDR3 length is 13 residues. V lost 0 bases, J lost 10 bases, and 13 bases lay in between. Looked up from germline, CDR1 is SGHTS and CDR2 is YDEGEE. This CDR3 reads CASSLVRAGGAFF. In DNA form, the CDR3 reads TGTGCCAGCAGCTTGGTACGGGCGGGCGGAGCTTTCTTT.

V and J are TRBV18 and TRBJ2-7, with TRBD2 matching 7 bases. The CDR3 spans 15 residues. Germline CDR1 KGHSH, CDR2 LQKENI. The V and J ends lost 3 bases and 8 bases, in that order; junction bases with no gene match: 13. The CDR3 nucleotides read TGTGCCAGCTCACCGGACCTGGGGGAAGCGGGGAAGCAGTACTTC. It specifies CASSPDLGEAGKQYF.

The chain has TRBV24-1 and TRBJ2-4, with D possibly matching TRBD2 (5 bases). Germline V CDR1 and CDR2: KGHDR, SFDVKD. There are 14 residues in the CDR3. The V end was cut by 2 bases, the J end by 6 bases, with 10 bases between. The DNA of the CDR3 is TGTGCCACCAGTGATTCCCGGACTGGAAACATTCAGTACTTC. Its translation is CATSDSRTGNIQYF.

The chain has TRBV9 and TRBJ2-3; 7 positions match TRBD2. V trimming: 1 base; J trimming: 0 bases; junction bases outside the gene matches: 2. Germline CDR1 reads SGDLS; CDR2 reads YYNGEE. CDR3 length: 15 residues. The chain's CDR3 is CASSVREGSTDTQYF. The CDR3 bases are TGTGCCAGCAGCGTAAGGGAGGGTAGCACAGATACGCAGTATTTT.